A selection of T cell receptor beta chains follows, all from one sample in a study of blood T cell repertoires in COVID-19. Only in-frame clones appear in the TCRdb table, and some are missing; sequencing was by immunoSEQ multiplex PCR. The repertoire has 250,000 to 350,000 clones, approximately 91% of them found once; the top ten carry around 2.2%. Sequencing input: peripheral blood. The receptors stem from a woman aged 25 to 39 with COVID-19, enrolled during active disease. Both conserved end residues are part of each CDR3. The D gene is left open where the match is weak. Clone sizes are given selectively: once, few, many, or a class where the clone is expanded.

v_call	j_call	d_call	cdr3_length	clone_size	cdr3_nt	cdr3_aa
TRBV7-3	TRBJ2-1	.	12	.	TGTGCCAGCAGCCATGGCGGTAATGAGCAGTTCTTC	CASSHGGNEQFF
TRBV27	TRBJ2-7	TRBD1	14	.	TGTGCCAGCAGTTACCAGGGGGTATCCTACGAGCAGTACTTC	CASSYQGVSYEQYF
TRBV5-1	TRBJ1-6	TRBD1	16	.	TGCGCCAGCAGTTCAAAGGACAGGGCCTATAATTCACCCCTCCACTTT	CASSSKDRAYNSPLHF
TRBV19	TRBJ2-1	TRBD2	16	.	TGTGCCAGTAGTATAGGCGGGACGGGAGGGCGAAATGAGCAGTTCTTC	CASSIGGTGGRNEQFF
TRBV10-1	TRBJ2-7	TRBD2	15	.	TGCGCCAGCAGTGATCCGGGACTAGCGCCCTACGAGCAGTACTTC	CASSDPGLAPYEQYF
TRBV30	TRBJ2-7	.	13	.	TGTGCCTGGAGTGCTCCCCTATCCTACGAGCAGTACTTC	CAWSAPLSYEQYF
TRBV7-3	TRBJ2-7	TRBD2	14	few	TGTGCCAGCAGCTTAACCCCGGGACTAGGGGAGCAGTACTTC	CASSLTPGLGEQYF
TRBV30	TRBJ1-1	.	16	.	TGTGCCTGGAGTGTTTCCGACAGAGTCCTGAACACTGAAGCTTTCTTT	CAWSVSDRVLNTEAFF
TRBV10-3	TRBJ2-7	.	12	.	TGTGCCATCAGTGAGTCAATCCAGGCGGGTTCCTTC	CAISESIQAGSF
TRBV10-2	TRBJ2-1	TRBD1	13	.	TGCGCCAGCACCACGGGAAGGGGGCTTGAGCAGTTCTTC	CASTTGRGLEQFF
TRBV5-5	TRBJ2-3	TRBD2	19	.	TGTGCCAGCAGTTATCTGGTAGCGGGAGGGCCGGGTAGCACAGATACGCAGTATTTT	CASSYLVAGGPGSTDTQYF
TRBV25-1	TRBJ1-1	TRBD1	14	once	TGTGCCAGCAGCCCGGGACAGGGACGAAATGAAGCTTTCTTT	CASSPGQGRNEAFF
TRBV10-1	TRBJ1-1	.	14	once	TGCGCCAGCAGTGAGTCCGCCGGAGTCACTGAAGCTTTCTTT	CASSESAGVTEAFF
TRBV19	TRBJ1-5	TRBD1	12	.	TGTGCCACTACAGGGGGCAATCAGCCCCAGCATTTT	CATTGGNQPQHF
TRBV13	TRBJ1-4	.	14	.	TGTGCCAGCAGCTTGACTGAGGGAGGAGGAAAACTGTTTTTT	CASSLTEGGGKLFF
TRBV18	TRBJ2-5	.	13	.	TGTGCCAGCTCACTCCCCCCCGGGGAGACCCAGTACTTC	CASSLPPGETQYF
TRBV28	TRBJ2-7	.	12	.	TGTGCCAGCAGTTTGGACACCTACGAGCAGTACTTC	CASSLDTYEQYF
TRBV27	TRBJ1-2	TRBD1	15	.	TGTGCCAGCGGACTGGACAGGGGGATGGACTATGGCTACACCTTC	CASGLDRGMDYGYTF
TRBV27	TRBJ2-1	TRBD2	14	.	TGTCCTCGCCAGCGGGAGGTCTCCTACAATGAGCAGTTCTTC	CPRQREVSYNEQFF
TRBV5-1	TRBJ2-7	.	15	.	TGCGCCAGCAGCCCCCAGGTCGGGGGGCCCTACGAGCAGTACTTC	CASSPQVGGPYEQYF
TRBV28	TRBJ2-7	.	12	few	TGTGCCAGCAGCCTCGGGGAAATCGAGCAGTACTTC	CASSLGEIEQYF
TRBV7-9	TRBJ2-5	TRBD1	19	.	TGTGCCAGCAGCCGAGAAGGGGGACAGGGGGCGGATTTCGGAGAGACCCAGTACTTC	CASSREGGQGADFGETQYF
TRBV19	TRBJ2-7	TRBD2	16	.	TGTGCCAGTAGTGCCCCGAGTTCGACTAGCGGGAGTGTTCGGTACTTC	CASSAPSSTSGSVRYF
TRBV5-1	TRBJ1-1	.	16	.	TGCGCCAGCAGCTTGAGTTTAACAAACGAACCCGTTGAAGCTTTCTTT	CASSLSLTNEPVEAFF
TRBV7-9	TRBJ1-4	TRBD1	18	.	TGTGCCAGCAGCGACGGACAGGGGGCGTCTTTGGATAATGAAAAACTGTTTTTT	CASSDGQGASLDNEKLFF
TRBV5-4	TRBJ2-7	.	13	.	TGTGCCAGCAGCTACGTACAGTCTCACGAGCAGTACTTC	CASSYVQSHEQYF
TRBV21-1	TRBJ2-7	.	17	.	TGTGCCAGCAGCAAACCGGGAAGCGGACCCAGCTCCTACGAGCAGTACTTC	CASSKPGSGPSSYEQYF
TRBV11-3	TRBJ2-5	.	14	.	TGTGCCAGCAGCCCCGGGGGGCCGAAAGAGACCCAGTACTTC	CASSPGGPKETQYF
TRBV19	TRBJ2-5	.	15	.	TGTGCCAGTGCTGGGGCAGGAAGGTACCAAGAGACCCAGTACTTC	CASAGAGRYQETQYF
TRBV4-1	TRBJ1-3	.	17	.	TGCGCCAGCAGCCAAGCTTATCAAGGGACTAATGGAAACACCATATATTTT	CASSQAYQGTNGNTIYF
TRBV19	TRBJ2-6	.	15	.	TGTGCCAGTAGTCCCAGGGCGGCTGGGGCCAACGTCCTGACTTTC	CASSPRAAGANVLTF
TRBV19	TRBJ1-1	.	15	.	TGTGCCAGTAGTCCTTCATGGGGGGGGCACACTGAAGCTTTCTTT	CASSPSWGGHTEAFF
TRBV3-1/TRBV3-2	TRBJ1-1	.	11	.	TGTGCCAGCAGCCAGGCGGCTGAAGCTTTCTTT	CASSQAAEAFF
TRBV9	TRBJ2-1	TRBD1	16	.	TGTGCCAGCAGCGTGAGTTGGGACAGCTCCTACAATGAGCAGTTCTTC	CASSVSWDSSYNEQFF
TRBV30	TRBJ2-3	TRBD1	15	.	TGTGCCTGGAGTATAGGGACAGGGTACACAGATACGCAGTATTTT	CAWSIGTGYTDTQYF
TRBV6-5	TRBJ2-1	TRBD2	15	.	TGTGCCAGCAGTAGGATAGCGGGCACCTACAATGAGCAGTTCTTC	CASSRIAGTYNEQFF
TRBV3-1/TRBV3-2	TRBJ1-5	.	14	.	TGTGCCAGCAGCCAAGGGGGGGGTTGGCAGCCCCAGCATTTT	CASSQGGGWQPQHF
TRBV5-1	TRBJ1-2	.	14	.	TGCGCCAGCAGCTTCACTGGATCAGGGGATGGCTACACCTTC	CASSFTGSGDGYTF
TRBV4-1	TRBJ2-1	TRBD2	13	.	TGCGCCAGCAGCTCGACTAGCCTGAATGAGCAGTTCTTC	CASSSTSLNEQFF
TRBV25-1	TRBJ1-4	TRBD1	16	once	TGTGCCAGCAGTGATTCCTCCGGGACAGAGAATGAAAAACTGTTTTTT	CASSDSSGTENEKLFF